This is a list of T cell receptor beta chains from one sample in a study of early T cells in non-severe SARS-CoV-2 infection. TCRdb independently ran MiXCR on the 5' RACE reads; one entry per CDR3 protein. The table includes approximately 97,000 distinct CDR3 sequences, 11% detected once. Here the sequenced sample was whole blood, taken at baseline. The receptors stem from an adult who was a healthcare worker with PCR-confirmed SARS-CoV-2 infection or an uninfected control (not recorded which). Each CDR3 is given with its conserved first and last residue. The D gene is left open where the match is weak. Size is stated for part of the rows, as once, few or many counts, or as a class when the clone is expanded.

cdr3_aa	cdr3_nt	clone_size	d_call	cdr3_length	v_call	j_call
CSARGVEETQYF	TGCAGTGCTAGAGGGGTAGAAGAGACCCAGTACTTC	few	.	12	TRBV20-1	TRBJ2-5
CASTKGGGYTF	TGTGCCAGTACTAAGGGAGGTGGCTACACCTTC	.	.	11	TRBV6-5	TRBJ1-2
CASSLDERKSSYNEQFF	TGTGCCAGCAGCTTGGATGAGCGGAAAAGCTCCTACAATGAGCAGTTCTTC	.	.	17	TRBV5-6	TRBJ2-1
CASSKTSGATSYNEQFF	TGTGCCAGCAGTAAGACTAGCGGGGCTACCTCCTACAATGAGCAGTTCTTC	.	TRBD2	17	TRBV6-2/TRBV6-3	TRBJ2-1
CSARVGTITHEQFF	TGCAGTGCTAGAGTCGGGACGATAACCCATGAGCAGTTCTTC	.	.	14	TRBV20-1	TRBJ2-1
CASRRTGGTGELFF	TGTGCCAGCAGACGGACAGGGGGCACCGGGGAGCTGTTTTTT	.	TRBD1	14	TRBV6-2/TRBV6-3	TRBJ2-2
CATSVPGELFF	TGTGCCACCAGTGTCCCCGGGGAGCTGTTTTTT	many	.	11	TRBV24-1	TRBJ2-2
CASSLQGYDNEQFF	TGTGCCAGCAGCCTCCAGGGTTACGACAATGAGCAGTTCTTC	many	.	14	TRBV7-9	TRBJ2-1
CASRQITGGETEAFF	TGTGCCAGCAGACAAATTACAGGGGGCGAAACTGAAGCTTTCTTT	few	TRBD1	15	TRBV4-2	TRBJ1-1
CASSLADRVNIQYF	TGTGCCAGCAGCTTGGCCGACAGGGTAAACATTCAGTACTTC	.	TRBD1	14	TRBV5-6	TRBJ2-4
CASTIGEANYGYTF	TGTGCCAGCACTATAGGGGAAGCTAACTATGGCTACACCTTC	few	.	14	TRBV12-3/TRBV12-4	TRBJ1-2
CASSMGQALDGYTF	TGTGCCAGTAGTATGGGGCAGGCTCTCGATGGCTACACCTTC	.	.	14	TRBV19	TRBJ1-2
CASSLLAGLGPGDEQFF	TGCGCCAGCAGCTTGCTCGCCGGGTTGGGGCCCGGGGATGAGCAGTTCTTC	.	.	17	TRBV5-1	TRBJ2-1
CAISDTREAFF	TGTGCCATCAGTGACACCCGTGAAGCTTTCTTT	few	.	11	TRBV10-3	TRBJ1-1
CASSLRATTGGYISYEQYF	TGCGCCAGCAGTCTTCGGGCTACGACAGGAGGGTATATCTCCTACGAGCAGTACTTC	.	.	19	TRBV5-1	TRBJ2-7
CASAQGGYEQYF	TGTGCCAGCGCCCAGGGAGGGTACGAGCAGTACTTC	many	TRBD2	12	TRBV6-6	TRBJ2-7
CASKFRDSNQPQHF	TGTGCCAGCAAATTCCGGGACAGCAATCAGCCCCAGCATTTT	few	.	14	TRBV6-5	TRBJ1-5
CASSLLAGGYEQYF	TGTGCCAGCAGCTTACTAGCGGGGGGCTACGAGCAGTACTTC	.	TRBD2	14	TRBV7-2	TRBJ2-7
CASSYPRRDGTYYEQYF	TGTGCCAGCAGTTACCCCCGGCGGGACGGGACTTACTACGAGCAGTACTTC	few	.	17	TRBV6-2/TRBV6-3	TRBJ2-7
CASSLLGPGSSYEQYF	TGTGCCAGCAGCCTCTTGGGGCCAGGGAGCTCCTACGAGCAGTACTTC	few	.	16	TRBV28	TRBJ2-7
CASSLQGEQYF	TGCGCCAGCAGCTTGCAGGGCGAGCAGTACTTC	many	.	11	TRBV5-1	TRBJ2-7
CSVGQTNTGELFF	TGCAGCGTTGGACAAACGAACACCGGGGAGCTGTTTTTT	.	.	13	TRBV29-1	TRBJ2-2
CASSKTGGGEKLFF	TGTGCCAGCAGCAAGACAGGGGGGGGTGAAAAACTGTTTTTT	few	TRBD1	14	TRBV12-3/TRBV12-4	TRBJ1-4
CATRGGGTDTQYF	TGTGCCACCAGGGGAGGTGGCACAGATACGCAGTATTTT	few	.	13	TRBV24-1	TRBJ2-3
CASSQPGQFYEQYF	TGTGCCAGCTCACAACCGGGACAGTTCTACGAGCAGTACTTC	.	TRBD1	14	TRBV18	TRBJ2-7
CASSLLGQRDTEAFF	TGTGCCAGCAGTTTATTGGGACAGCGGGACACTGAAGCTTTCTTT	.	TRBD1	15	TRBV28	TRBJ1-1
CASRASGNAYEQYF	TGTGCCAGCAGAGCTAGCGGGAACGCCTACGAGCAGTACTTC	few	TRBD2	14	TRBV27	TRBJ2-7
CASSQSGGYTEAFF	TGTGCCAGCAGCCAGTCAGGGGGCTACACTGAAGCTTTCTTT	.	TRBD1	14	TRBV14	TRBJ1-1
CSVGGHLNQPQHF	TGCAGCGTGGGGGGACACCTCAATCAGCCCCAGCATTTT	few	.	13	TRBV29-1	TRBJ1-5
CASSLSRGGDTQYF	TGTGCCAGCAGCTTAAGCAGGGGAGGAGATACGCAGTATTTT	many	.	14	TRBV7-8	TRBJ2-3
CASRRGEVSSYNEQFF	TGTGCCAGCAGGAGAGGAGAGGTGAGCTCCTACAATGAGCAGTTCTTC	.	.	16	TRBV6-1	TRBJ2-1
CASSFSGSGANVLTF	TGTGCCAGCAGCTTTTCAGGGTCTGGGGCCAACGTCCTGACTTTC	many	.	15	TRBV5-8	TRBJ2-6
CASRSLWDRNNSPLHF	TGTGCCAGCAGGAGTTTATGGGACAGGAATAATTCACCCCTCCACTTT	few	TRBD1	16	TRBV4-2	TRBJ1-6
CASRTANSPLHF	TGTGCCAGCAGAACAGCGAATTCACCCCTCCACTTT	many	.	12	TRBV6-5	TRBJ1-6
CASSPGRFRGYTGELFF	TGTGCCAGCAGCCCTGGACGCTTCAGGGGGTACACCGGGGAGCTGTTTTTT	.	TRBD1	17	TRBV7-6	TRBJ2-2
CASSLAGSSYEQYF	TGCGCCAGCAGCTTGGCCGGCAGCTCCTACGAGCAGTACTTC	few	.	14	TRBV5-1	TRBJ2-7
CATGTGAQNQPQHF	TGTGCCACGGGAACAGGGGCGCAGAATCAGCCCCAGCATTTT	few	TRBD1	14	TRBV24-1	TRBJ1-5
CASSVDSNTEAFF	TGTGCCAGCAGTGTCGACAGTAACACTGAAGCTTTCTTT	.	.	13	TRBV2	TRBJ1-1
CASSSTGLAGAGETQYF	TGTGCCAGCAGCTCCACTGGACTAGCGGGAGCGGGGGAGACCCAGTACTTC	.	TRBD2	17	TRBV28	TRBJ2-5
CASSQTGPAKNIQYF	TGTGCCAGCAGCCAAACAGGGCCAGCCAAAAACATTCAGTACTTC	.	.	15	TRBV3-1	TRBJ2-4
CASSPIDRESYNEQFF	TGTGCCAGCTCACCCATAGACAGGGAGTCCTACAATGAGCAGTTCTTC	.	TRBD1	16	TRBV18	TRBJ2-1
CASSDNPSRRNTQYF	TGTGCCAGCAGTGATAACCCTTCAAGGAGGAATACGCAGTATTTT	many	.	15	TRBV2	TRBJ2-3
CASSTRTKSSYEQYF	TGTGCCAGCAGCACCAGGACGAAGAGCTCCTACGAGCAGTACTTC	.	.	15	TRBV21-1	TRBJ2-7
CASSLDGSSVLFF	TGTGCCAGCAGCTTGGACGGGAGTAGTGTGCTGTTTTTT	.	.	13	TRBV5-4	TRBJ2-2
CASSLGTSSPREQFF	TGTGCCAGCAGCTTGGGGACTAGCTCCCCTAGGGAGCAGTTCTTC	.	TRBD2	15	TRBV5-4	TRBJ2-1
CASSESNALGEQYF	TGTGCCAGTAGCGAGAGTAACGCCCTGGGTGAGCAGTACTTC	.	.	14	TRBV19	TRBJ2-7
CASSLGLAVHEQYF	TGTGCCAGCAGCTTGGGACTAGCGGTCCACGAGCAGTACTTC	.	TRBD2	14	TRBV7-8	TRBJ2-7
CASAMGRGLAFF	TGTGCCAGCGCAATGGGCAGGGGGCTAGCTTTCTTT	many	TRBD1	12	TRBV7-2	TRBJ1-1
CASSESLQLLSNEQFF	TGTGCCAGCAGTGAAAGTCTTCAGCTACTTAGCAATGAGCAGTTCTTC	many	.	16	TRBV2	TRBJ2-1
CASSRARGDTQYF	TGTGCCAGCAGCCGCGCGCGGGGGGATACGCAGTATTTT	many	TRBD2	13	TRBV7-3	TRBJ2-3
CSARGRLPYNEQFF	TGCAGTGCTAGAGGGAGACTGCCATACAATGAGCAGTTCTTC	.	.	14	TRBV20-1	TRBJ2-1
CASSDPSGNYEQYF	TGTGCCAGCAGTGACCCTAGCGGGAACTACGAGCAGTACTTC	few	TRBD2	14	TRBV25-1	TRBJ2-7
CASSHRGWKLFF	TGTGCCAGCAGCCACCGGGGGTGGAAACTGTTTTTT	many	.	12	TRBV12-3/TRBV12-4	TRBJ1-4
CAWSADRGVSGANVLTF	TGTGCCTGGAGTGCGGACAGGGGCGTCTCTGGGGCCAACGTCCTGACTTTC	few	TRBD1	17	TRBV30	TRBJ2-6
CASSPTGTYEQYF	TGTGCCAGCAGCCCGACAGGCACCTACGAGCAGTACTTC	many	.	13	TRBV11-2	TRBJ2-7
CSVAGTGAYEQYF	TGCAGCGTTGCCGGGACAGGGGCCTACGAGCAGTACTTC	few	TRBD1	13	TRBV29-1	TRBJ2-7